The present T cell receptor (beta chain) was sequenced within a study of blood T cell repertoires in COVID-19. The V and J ends lost 2 bases and 4 bases respectively, with 15 bases between them. Germline V gene data show CDR1 as LGHDT and CDR2 as YNNKEL (reference sequence). The CDR3 extends over 16 amino acids. Per the study methods: Amplification of reference gene primers provided the estimated nucleated cell counts. Libraries were prepared by immunoSEQ multiplex PCR; TCRdb keeps only in-frame clonotypes and omits some of them. V and J calls and clone size are those listed in that table; D and trimming were worked out from the DNA. The top ten clones hold roughly 11% of a sample with about 280,000 clones, roughly 89% of them seen once.

This TCR derives from a woman aged 25 to 39 with COVID-19, enrolled during active disease. V gene TRBV3-1 (or the pseudogene TRBV3-2) combines with J gene TRBJ1-5; possibly TRBD1 for D (5 bases). The specimen sequenced was peripheral blood. The CDR3 bases are TGTGCCAGCAGCCAATCAGGGCTAGGATCGAATCAGCCCCAGCATTTT. Its translation: CASSQSGLGSNQPQHF.